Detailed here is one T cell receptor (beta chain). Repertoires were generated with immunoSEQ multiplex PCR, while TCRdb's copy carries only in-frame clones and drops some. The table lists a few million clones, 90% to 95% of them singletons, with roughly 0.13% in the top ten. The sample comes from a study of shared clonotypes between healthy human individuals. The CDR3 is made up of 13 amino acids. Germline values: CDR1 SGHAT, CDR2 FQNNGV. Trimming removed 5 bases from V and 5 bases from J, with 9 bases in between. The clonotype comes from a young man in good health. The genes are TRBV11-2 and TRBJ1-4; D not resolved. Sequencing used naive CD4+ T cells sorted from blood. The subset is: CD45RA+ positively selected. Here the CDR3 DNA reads TGTGCCAGCAGCGCGGGTCACAATGAAAAACTGTTTTTT. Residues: CASSAGHNEKLFF.